This TCR beta chain came from a study of T cell responses to AZD1222 COVID-19 vaccine. With 5 bases removed from V and 4 bases from J, the gap between germline ends came to 9 bases. Germline CDR1 and CDR2: MRHNA and SNTAGT. The CDR3 consists of 13 residues. This table comes from immunoSEQ multiplex PCR, and its TCRdb copy is limited to in-frame clones, with some not included. The sample holds approximately 160,000 clones, around 92% seen once. The sequence was collected from an adult who received the AZD1222 COVID-19 vaccine. The sequenced sample was peripheral blood, obtained 28 days after the second AZD1222 dose. The chain is built from TRBV6-4 and TRBJ1-5; no clear D. CDR3 sequence: CASSPTANQPQHF. CDR3 DNA: TGTGCCAGCAGTCCTACGGCGAATCAGCCCCAGCATTTT.